This T cell receptor (beta chain) comes out of a study of blood T cell repertoires in COVID-19. The protocol was immunoSEQ multiplex PCR, while the TCRdb copy is restricted to in-frame clones and leaves out a portion. Of about 94,000 clones in the sample, about 80% were seen once. Per the germline V gene, CDR1 is MGHDK and CDR2 is SYGVNS. The CDR3 loop spans 17 amino acids. V was shortened by 6 bases and J by 0 bases, with 15 bases between the two germline ends. The specimen sequenced was peripheral blood. This clonotype was obtained from a woman older than 75 with acute or convalescent COVID-19. The chain recombines TRBV25-1 with TRBJ1-6, with TRBD1 as a possible D gene (5 bases). The CDR3 loop is CASSRYGAGSYNSPLHF. CDR3 nucleotide sequence: TGTGCCAGCAGCCGCTATGGGGCAGGCTCCTATAATTCACCCCTCCACTTT.